These T cell receptor beta chains were read from a single sample in a study of blood T cells in healthy people across ages. TCRdb fed the 5' RACE reads into MiXCR, producing one record per CDR3 protein. The data show around 1.5 million distinct CDR3 sequences, roughly a third seen once. Material: blood. These receptors originate from a woman aged 25 to 45 in good health. The CDR3 runs from the conserved cysteine through the conserved F or W. The order of the fields is clone size, CDR3 length, J gene, D gene, V gene, CDR3 protein, CDR3 DNA. A D gene is named only where the DNA matches it firmly. Only some rows state a clone size, as once, few, many or a class for expanded clones.

size: -
length: 14
J: TRBJ2-7
D: TRBD2
V: TRBV12-3/TRBV12-4
CDR3: CASSRTSAHYEQYF
DNA: TGTGCCAGCAGCCGGACTAGCGCTCACTACGAGCAGTACTTC

size: -
length: 18
J: TRBJ1-1
D: -
V: TRBV4-1
CDR3: CASSHKDKYDVVNTEAFF
DNA: TGCGCCAGCAGCCACAAAGACAAGTATGACGTGGTGAACACTGAAGCTTTCTTT

size: -
length: 13
J: TRBJ2-3
D: TRBD1
V: TRBV24-1
CDR3: CATSHRGRDTQYF
DNA: TGTGCCACCAGTCACAGGGGGAGAGATACGCAGTATTTT

size: -
length: 23
J: TRBJ2-3
D: TRBD2
V: TRBV5-1
CDR3: CASSLEAGGGPERTPHRTDTQDF
DNA: TGCGCCAGCAGCTTGGAGGCGGGGGGGGGGCCAGAGCGGACTCCCCACCGCACAGATACGCAGGATTTT

size: few
length: 16
J: TRBJ2-7
D: TRBD2
V: TRBV7-2
CDR3: CASSFSLQAGAHEQYF
DNA: TGTGCCAGCAGCTTTTCGCTTCAAGCGGGAGCCCACGAGCAGTACTTC

size: -
length: 14
J: TRBJ2-1
D: TRBD2
V: TRBV20-1
CDR3: CSARGSGSYNEQFF
DNA: TGCAGTGCTAGAGGTAGCGGGTCCTACAATGAGCAGTTCTTC

size: many
length: 16
J: TRBJ2-1
D: -
V: TRBV20-1
CDR3: CSARSPGRTSYNEQFF
DNA: TGCAGTGCTAGATCCCCGGGACGGACCTCCTACAATGAGCAGTTCTTC

size: few
length: 14
J: TRBJ2-3
D: TRBD2
V: TRBV28
CDR3: CASTTSGRANTQYF
DNA: TGTGCCAGCACCACTAGCGGGAGGGCAAATACGCAGTATTTT

size: -
length: 12
J: TRBJ2-3
D: -
V: TRBV12-5
CDR3: CASGPGGVTQYF
DNA: TGTGCTAGTGGGCCTGGTGGGGTTACGCAGTATTTT

size: few
length: 15
J: TRBJ2-7
D: TRBD2
V: TRBV6-6
CDR3: CASGSPSGLVYEQYF
DNA: TGTGCCAGCGGGTCCCCTAGCGGGTTGGTCTACGAGCAGTACTTC

size: many
length: 14
J: TRBJ2-5
D: -
V: TRBV6-5
CDR3: CASKRDIGSETQYF
DNA: TGTGCCAGCAAGCGGGACATAGGTTCGGAGACCCAGTACTTC

size: many
length: 13
J: TRBJ2-7
D: -
V: TRBV3-1
CDR3: CASSPRPQGEQYF
DNA: TGTGCCAGCAGCCCCAGGCCCCAGGGCGAGCAGTACTTC

size: -
length: 14
J: TRBJ2-7
D: -
V: TRBV5-1
CDR3: CASSLTPQGHGQYF
DNA: TGCGCCAGCAGCTTGACTCCGCAGGGCCACGGGCAGTACTTC

size: -
length: 13
J: TRBJ1-5
D: -
V: TRBV9
CDR3: CASSVHTDQPQHF
DNA: TGTGCCAGCAGCGTTCATACAGATCAGCCCCAGCATTTT

size: few
length: 16
J: TRBJ2-2
D: TRBD1
V: TRBV4-1
CDR3: CASSQGGGFGTGELFF
DNA: TGCGCCAGTAGCCAAGGGGGCGGTTTTGGAACCGGGGAGCTGTTTTTT

size: few
length: 12
J: TRBJ1-1
D: -
V: TRBV27
CDR3: CASSNSRTEAFF
DNA: TGTGCCAGCAGTAACTCTCGGACTGAAGCTTTCTTT

size: -
length: 16
J: TRBJ2-7
D: TRBD1
V: TRBV12-3/TRBV12-4
CDR3: CASSLNLGQGGYEQYF
DNA: TGTGCCAGCAGTTTAAACCTGGGACAGGGAGGCTACGAGCAGTACTTC

size: few
length: 14
J: TRBJ1-1
D: -
V: TRBV4-1
CDR3: CASSQTSLNTEAFF
DNA: TGCGCCAGCAGCCAGACTAGCTTAAACACTGAAGCTTTCTTT

size: -
length: 18
J: TRBJ2-6
D: TRBD1
V: TRBV5-1
CDR3: CASSLTGVSSLGANVLTF
DNA: TGCGCCAGCAGCTTGACAGGGGTCTCCTCTTTGGGGGCCAACGTCCTGACTTTC

size: few
length: 18
J: TRBJ2-3
D: -
V: TRBV4-1
CDR3: CASSPRVGRRGSTDTQYF
DNA: TGCGCCAGCAGCCCAAGGGTAGGAAGGCGGGGTAGCACAGATACGCAGTATTTT

size: many
length: 13
J: TRBJ1-2
D: -
V: TRBV29-1
CDR3: CSGARTESYGYTF
DNA: TGCAGCGGCGCCCGGACAGAAAGCTATGGCTACACCTTC

size: few
length: 16
J: TRBJ2-7
D: TRBD2
V: TRBV27
CDR3: CASSRRLGAGAYEQYF
DNA: TGTGCCAGCAGTCGACGACTCGGAGCGGGAGCCTACGAGCAGTACTTC

size: -
length: 13
J: TRBJ1-2
D: -
V: TRBV7-9
CDR3: CASSFLDGYGYTF
DNA: TGTGCCAGCAGCTTCTTGGACGGCTATGGCTACACCTTC

size: few
length: 17
J: TRBJ2-7
D: TRBD1
V: TRBV10-3
CDR3: CAISESVLGQGFREQYF
DNA: TGTGCCATCAGTGAGTCTGTATTGGGACAGGGTTTCAGGGAGCAGTACTTC

size: many
length: 15
J: TRBJ2-7
D: -
V: TRBV4-1
CDR3: CASSLALRGGSEQYF
DNA: TGCGCCAGCAGCCTGGCCCTCAGGGGAGGAAGCGAGCAGTACTTC

size: few
length: 17
J: TRBJ2-3
D: -
V: TRBV5-5
CDR3: CASSLAWSSFDTDTQYF
DNA: TGTGCCAGCAGCTTGGCTTGGTCTAGCTTTGACACAGATACGCAGTATTTT

size: few
length: 17
J: TRBJ2-1
D: -
V: TRBV6-1
CDR3: CASSEAFGDHSGNEQFF
DNA: TGTGCCAGCAGTGAAGCGTTTGGCGACCACTCTGGGAATGAGCAGTTCTTC

size: many
length: 15
J: TRBJ2-6
D: TRBD1
V: TRBV7-9
CDR3: CASSPQGTGANVLTF
DNA: TGTGCCAGCAGCCCACAGGGGACTGGGGCCAACGTCCTGACTTTC

size: few
length: 14
J: TRBJ1-4
D: -
V: TRBV20-1
CDR3: CSAFLYTTNEKLFF
DNA: TGCAGTGCTTTTCTTTATACAACTAATGAAAAACTGTTTTTT

size: -
length: 14
J: TRBJ2-1
D: -
V: TRBV28
CDR3: CASRGGAEGNEQFF
DNA: TGTGCCAGCAGGGGGGGGGCAGAGGGGAATGAGCAGTTCTTC

size: few
length: 13
J: TRBJ1-1
D: -
V: TRBV12-3/TRBV12-4
CDR3: CASTLRLNTEAFF
DNA: TGTGCCAGCACCCTCAGGCTGAACACTGAAGCTTTCTTT

size: many
length: 13
J: TRBJ2-5
D: -
V: TRBV6-5
CDR3: CASSYSRRETQYF
DNA: TGTGCCAGCAGTTACTCGCGGCGGGAGACCCAGTACTTC

size: many
length: 13
J: TRBJ1-2
D: -
V: TRBV18
CDR3: CASSLQANYGYTF
DNA: TGTGCCAGCAGTTTACAGGCTAACTATGGCTACACCTTC

size: -
length: 15
J: TRBJ2-2
D: -
V: TRBV20-1
CDR3: CSAREAALTTGELFF
DNA: TGCAGTGCTAGAGAGGCAGCGCTTACCACCGGGGAGCTGTTTTTT

size: few
length: 15
J: TRBJ2-3
D: TRBD2
V: TRBV20-1
CDR3: CSEDSGSLSTDTQYF
DNA: TGCAGTGAAGACAGCGGGAGCCTTAGCACAGATACGCAGTATTTT

size: many
length: 16
J: TRBJ2-1
D: TRBD2
V: TRBV4-1
CDR3: CASSRKPGLAPNEQFF
DNA: TGCGCCAGCAGCCGAAAACCGGGACTAGCGCCAAATGAGCAGTTCTTC

size: few
length: 12
J: TRBJ1-2
D: -
V: TRBV20-1
CDR3: CSAKGERRGYTF
DNA: TGCAGTGCTAAAGGGGAGCGGCGTGGCTACACCTTC

size: few
length: 10
J: TRBJ1-2
D: -
V: TRBV20-1
CDR3: CSAPIRGYTF
DNA: TGCAGTGCGCCTATTCGGGGCTACACCTTC

size: -
length: 16
J: TRBJ2-3
D: TRBD2
V: TRBV27
CDR3: CASRGLSSGFTDTQYF
DNA: TGTGCCAGCAGGGGGTTATCTAGCGGATTCACAGATACGCAGTATTTT

size: -
length: 10
J: TRBJ2-7
D: -
V: TRBV20-1
CDR3: CSATEYEQYF
DNA: TGCAGTGCTACCGAATACGAGCAGTACTTC

size: many
length: 13
J: TRBJ1-2
D: TRBD1
V: TRBV7-9
CDR3: CASRGTGNYGYTF
DNA: TGTGCCAGCAGGGGGACAGGGAACTATGGCTACACCTTC

size: few
length: 15
J: TRBJ2-1
D: TRBD2
V: TRBV18
CDR3: CASLTGTSGKNEQFF
DNA: TGTGCCAGCCTAACCGGGACTAGCGGGAAGAATGAGCAGTTCTTC

size: -
length: 18
J: TRBJ2-5
D: -
V: TRBV4-1
CDR3: CASSQESYPLGSQETQYF
DNA: TGCGCCAGCAGCCAAGAGTCCTATCCACTAGGATCCCAAGAGACCCAGTACTTC

size: few
length: 16
J: TRBJ1-2
D: TRBD1
V: TRBV6-6
CDR3: CASSPTRTGANYGYTF
DNA: TGTGCCAGCAGCCCAACTCGCACAGGGGCTAACTATGGCTACACCTTC

size: -
length: 16
J: TRBJ2-1
D: -
V: TRBV20-1
CDR3: CSADARLTITHNEQFF
DNA: TGCAGTGCAGACGCTCGACTGACGATAACACACAATGAGCAGTTCTTC

size: once
length: 16
J: TRBJ2-5
D: -
V: TRBV7-9
CDR3: CASSPLGMRRQETQYF
DNA: TGTGCCAGCAGTCCCCTGGGAATGAGGCGGCAAGAGACCCAGTACTTC

size: -
length: 15
J: TRBJ2-5
D: -
V: TRBV11-2
CDR3: CASSLYLVGQETQYF
DNA: TGTGCCAGCAGCTTATACCTGGTCGGGCAAGAGACCCAGTACTTC

size: -
length: 17
J: TRBJ1-1
D: -
V: TRBV7-9
CDR3: CASSLGDGGPMNTEAFF
DNA: TGTGCCAGCAGCTTAGGCGACGGGGGGCCAATGAACACTGAAGCTTTCTTT

size: many
length: 15
J: TRBJ2-1
D: TRBD2
V: TRBV2
CDR3: CASRSGGATYNEQFF
DNA: TGTGCCAGCCGTAGCGGGGGGGCCACCTACAATGAGCAGTTCTTC

size: -
length: 14
J: TRBJ1-1
D: -
V: TRBV2
CDR3: CASSEENLNTEAFF
DNA: TGTGCCAGCAGTGAAGAAAATTTAAACACTGAAGCTTTCTTT